The subject of this entry is one T cell receptor (beta chain). TCRdb's table, derived via immunoSEQ multiplex PCR, lists solely in-frame clones and lacks some. There are around 480,000 clones in the sample; about nine tenths occur only once, and 0.7% lies in the top ten. The source of the sample is a study of blood T cell repertoires in COVID-19. The material sequenced was PBMCs or T cells enriched from blood (not recorded which). This TCR was sampled from a woman aged 18-35 years who had recovered from COVID-19.

CDR3 DNA: TGTGCCAGCAGGGTGATCAGGGGGTTGAATTCACCCCTCCACTTT. It yields the protein CASRVIRGLNSPLHF. The chain joins TRBV11-2 to TRBJ1-6; 7 bases agree with TRBD1. The germline gives CDR1 SGHAT, CDR2 FQNNGV. The length of the CDR3 is 15 residues. Trimming took 6 bases from V and 7 from J; bases not matched to a gene: 9.